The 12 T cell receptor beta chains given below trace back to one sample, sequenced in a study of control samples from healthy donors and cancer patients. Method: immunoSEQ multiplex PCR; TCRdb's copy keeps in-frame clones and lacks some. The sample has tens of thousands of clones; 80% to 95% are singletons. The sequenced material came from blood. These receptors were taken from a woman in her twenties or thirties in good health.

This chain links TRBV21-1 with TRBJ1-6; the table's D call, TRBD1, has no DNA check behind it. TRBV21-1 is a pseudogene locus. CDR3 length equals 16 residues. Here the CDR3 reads CASSKAQTGYNSPLHF. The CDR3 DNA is TGTGCCAGCAGCAAAGCGCAGACAGGTTATAATTCACCCCTCCACTTT.

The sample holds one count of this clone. CDR3 nucleotides: TGTGCCAGCTCACCACAAGGGGGTGATCAGCCCCAGCATTTT. Encoded protein: CASSPQGGDQPQHF. The chain couples TRBV18 to TRBJ1-5, with D possibly being TRBD1 (6 bases). The CDR3 is 14 residues long. The ends were cut back, 1 base at V and 5 bases at J, with 9 bases in the middle. From germline, CDR1 is KGHSH and CDR2 LQKENI.

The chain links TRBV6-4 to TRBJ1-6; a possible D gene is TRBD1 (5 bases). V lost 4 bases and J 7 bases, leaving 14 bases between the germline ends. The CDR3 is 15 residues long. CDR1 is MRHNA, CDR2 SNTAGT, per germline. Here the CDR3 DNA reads TGTGCCAGCAGTGCCAGGGAACAGGAGAATTCACCCCTCCACTTT. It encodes CASSAREQENSPLHF.

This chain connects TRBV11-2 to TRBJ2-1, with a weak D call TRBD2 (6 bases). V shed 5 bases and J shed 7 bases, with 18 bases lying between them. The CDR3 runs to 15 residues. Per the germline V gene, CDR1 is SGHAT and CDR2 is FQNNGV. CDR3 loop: CASSRRTTRGNEQFF. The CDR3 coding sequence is TGTGCCAGCAGCCGACGGACTACCCGGGGAAATGAGCAGTTCTTC.

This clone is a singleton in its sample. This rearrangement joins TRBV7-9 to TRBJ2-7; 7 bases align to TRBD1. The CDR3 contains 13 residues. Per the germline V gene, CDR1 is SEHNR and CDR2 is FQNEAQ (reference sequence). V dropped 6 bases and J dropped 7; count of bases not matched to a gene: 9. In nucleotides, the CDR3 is TGTGCCAGCAGTTTCGACAGGGATTTTGAGCAGTACTTC. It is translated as CASSFDRDFEQYF.

This chain's CDR3 is CASSLEINEQYF. CDR3 DNA sequence: TGTGCCAGCAGCTTAGAAATCAACGAGCAGTACTTC. V and J are TRBV5-6 and TRBJ2-7; D is unclear. The V gene's germline CDR1 is SGHDT and CDR2 YYEEEE. This CDR3 comprises 12 residues. V shed 2 bases and J shed 5 bases, with 8 bases lying between them.

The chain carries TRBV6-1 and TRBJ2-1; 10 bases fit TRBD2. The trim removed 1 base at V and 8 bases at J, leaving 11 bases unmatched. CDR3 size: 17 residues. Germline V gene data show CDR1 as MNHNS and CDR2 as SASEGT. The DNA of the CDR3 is TGTGCCAGCAGTGAAGACCTCAGTAGCGGGAGGTTGGATGAGCAGTTCTTC. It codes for CASSEDLSSGRLDEQFF.

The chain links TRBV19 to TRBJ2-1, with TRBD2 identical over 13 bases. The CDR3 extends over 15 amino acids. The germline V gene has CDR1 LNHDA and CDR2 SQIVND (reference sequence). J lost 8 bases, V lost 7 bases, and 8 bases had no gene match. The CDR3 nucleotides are TGTGCCAGTAAAAGACTAGCGGGAGGAGGGGATGAGCAGTTCTTC. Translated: CASKRLAGGGDEQFF.

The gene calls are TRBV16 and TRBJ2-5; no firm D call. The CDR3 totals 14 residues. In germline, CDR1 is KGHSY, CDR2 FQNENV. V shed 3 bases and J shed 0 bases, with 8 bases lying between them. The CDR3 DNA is TGTGCCAGCAGCCATCTACCGTACCAAGAGACCCAGTACTTC. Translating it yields CASSHLPYQETQYF. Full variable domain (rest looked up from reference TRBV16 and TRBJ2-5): GEEVAQTPKHLVRGEGQKAKLYCAPIKGHSYVFWYQQVLKNEFKFLISFQNENVFDETGMPKERFSAKCLPNSPCSLEIQATKLEDSAVYFCASSHLPYQETQYFGPGTRLLVL.

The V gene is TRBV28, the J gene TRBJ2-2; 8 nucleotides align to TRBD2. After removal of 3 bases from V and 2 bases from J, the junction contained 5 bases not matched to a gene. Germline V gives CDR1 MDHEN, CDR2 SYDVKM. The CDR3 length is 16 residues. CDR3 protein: CASSFSRGENTGELFF. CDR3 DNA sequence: TGTGCCAGCAGTTTTTCGCGGGGGGAAAACACCGGGGAGCTGTTTTTT. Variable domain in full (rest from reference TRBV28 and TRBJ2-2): DVKVTQSSRYLVKRTGEKVFLECVQDMDHENMFWYRQDPGLGLRLIYFSYDVKMKEKGDIPEGYSVSREKKERFSLILESASTNQTSMYLCASSFSRGENTGELFFGEGSRLTVL.

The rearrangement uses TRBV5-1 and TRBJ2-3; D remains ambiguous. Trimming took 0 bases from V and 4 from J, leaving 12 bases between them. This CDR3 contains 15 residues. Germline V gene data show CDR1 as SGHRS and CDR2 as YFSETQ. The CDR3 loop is CASSLGTIGADTQYF. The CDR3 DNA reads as TGCGCCAGCAGCTTGGGAACAATTGGCGCAGATACGCAGTATTTT.

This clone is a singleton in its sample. The CDR3 region is CASSDLNGDRDTDTQYF. Here the CDR3 DNA reads TGTGCCAGCAGCGACCTCAACGGGGACAGGGACACAGATACGCAGTATTTT. J is TRBJ2-3 and V is TRBV11-2; TRBD1 agrees at 9 bases. The V and J ends lost 5 bases and 2 bases, in that order; junction bases with no gene match: 11. CDR3 length: 17 amino acids. CDR1 is SGHAT, CDR2 FQNNGV, per germline.